This record covers a single T cell receptor (beta chain). This sample was included in a study of control samples from healthy donors and cancer patients. The assay was immunoSEQ multiplex PCR, and TCRdb's table has in-frame clones only and misses some. Among roughly 120,000 clones, around 88% were seen once, and the ten largest hold roughly 3.4%. V gave up 1 base and J gave up 1 base, with 10 bases separating them. The CDR3 is made up of 15 amino acids. The V gene's germline CDR1 is SGHRS and CDR2 YFSETQ. The sequenced sample was blood. The V gene is TRBV5-1, the J gene TRBJ2-3, with D maybe TRBD1 (6 bases). This TCR was sampled from a man aged 35 to 55 in good health. The CDR3 nucleotides read TGCGCCAGCAGCTTGAAACAGGGCCGCACAGATACGCAGTATTTT. Translation gives CASSLKQGRTDTQYF.